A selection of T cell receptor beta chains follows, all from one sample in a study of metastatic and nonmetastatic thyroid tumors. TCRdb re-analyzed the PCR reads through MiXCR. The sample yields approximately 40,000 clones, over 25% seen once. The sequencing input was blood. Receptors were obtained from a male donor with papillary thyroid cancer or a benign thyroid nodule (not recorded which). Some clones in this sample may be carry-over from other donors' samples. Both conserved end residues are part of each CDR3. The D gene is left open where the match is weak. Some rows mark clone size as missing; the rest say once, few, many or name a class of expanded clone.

CDR3nt: TGTGCCAGCAGTTATCTTGGCAGTTTGGCCTCCCCCTACGAGCAGTACTTC
CDR3aa: CASSYLGSLASPYEQYF
abundance: -
d_gene: -
v_gene: TRBV6-5
j_gene: TRBJ2-7

CDR3nt: TGTGCCAGCAACGCCTTGGGACACAATGAGCAGTTCTTC
CDR3aa: CASNALGHNEQFF
abundance: -
d_gene: -
v_gene: TRBV28
j_gene: TRBJ2-1

CDR3nt: TGTGCTAGCAGCCGGGACGGAGCGAACACCGGGGAGCTGTTTTTT
CDR3aa: CASSRDGANTGELFF
abundance: many
d_gene: -
v_gene: TRBV7-7
j_gene: TRBJ2-2

CDR3nt: TGCACTCAGCTTGGGGGACGGGTCGCGGGGACTGAAGCTTTCTTT
CDR3aa: CTQLGGRVAGTEAFF
abundance: -
d_gene: -
v_gene: TRBV20-1
j_gene: TRBJ1-1

CDR3nt: TGTGCCAGCAGCCGTACAGGGGGCGTCCACGGCTACACCTTC
CDR3aa: CASSRTGGVHGYTF
abundance: -
d_gene: TRBD1
v_gene: TRBV7-9
j_gene: TRBJ1-2

CDR3nt: TGTGCCAGCAGTTTAGGACAGGGCCACGGCTACACCTTC
CDR3aa: CASSLGQGHGYTF
abundance: many
d_gene: TRBD1
v_gene: TRBV28
j_gene: TRBJ1-2

CDR3nt: TGTGCCTGGAGGGGGGGGACAGGGGATTTGACTGGAAACACCATATATTTT
CDR3aa: CAWRGGTGDLTGNTIYF
abundance: many
d_gene: TRBD1
v_gene: TRBV30
j_gene: TRBJ1-3

CDR3nt: TGTGCCTGGAACCCCAGTAGCGGCCTGAGAGAGCAGTTCTTC
CDR3aa: CAWNPSSGLREQFF
abundance: many
d_gene: -
v_gene: TRBV30
j_gene: TRBJ2-1

CDR3nt: TGTGCCAGCAGCCAAGGGCGGTTGAACACTGAAGCTTTCTTT
CDR3aa: CASSQGRLNTEAFF
abundance: many
d_gene: -
v_gene: TRBV3-1
j_gene: TRBJ1-1

CDR3nt: TGTGCCAGCTGGAGCAGATCCGGCAACAATGAGCAGTTCTTC
CDR3aa: CASWSRSGNNEQFF
abundance: many
d_gene: -
v_gene: TRBV12-3/TRBV12-4
j_gene: TRBJ2-1

CDR3nt: TGTGCCAGCAGTGAAGGGGCGGGACAGCCCCAGCATTTT
CDR3aa: CASSEGAGQPQHF
abundance: many
d_gene: -
v_gene: TRBV6-1
j_gene: TRBJ1-5

CDR3nt: TGCAGTGCTAGAGATTTGACTAGCGGAGATCACAATGAGCAGTTCTTC
CDR3aa: CSARDLTSGDHNEQFF
abundance: -
d_gene: TRBD2
v_gene: TRBV20-1
j_gene: TRBJ2-1

CDR3nt: TGTGCCTCCAAAGGGGGAGGGTCCTACGAGCAGTACTTC
CDR3aa: CASKGGGSYEQYF
abundance: few
d_gene: -
v_gene: TRBV10-3
j_gene: TRBJ2-7

CDR3nt: TGTGCCAGCAGTTATCCCCGGAGGACAGGGGGCGTCGAGCAGTACTTC
CDR3aa: CASSYPRRTGGVEQYF
abundance: -
d_gene: TRBD1
v_gene: TRBV6-2/TRBV6-3
j_gene: TRBJ2-7

CDR3nt: TGTGCCACCAGCCCCATAGCGGGGGGGTACAATGAGCAGTTCTTC
CDR3aa: CATSPIAGGYNEQFF
abundance: many
d_gene: TRBD2
v_gene: TRBV24-1
j_gene: TRBJ2-1

CDR3nt: TGCGCCAGCAGTGGAGCCAGCTTCGGCGAGCAGTACTTC
CDR3aa: CASSGASFGEQYF
abundance: many
d_gene: -
v_gene: TRBV10-2
j_gene: TRBJ2-7

CDR3nt: TGTGCCAGCAGCCCTCCGGGCGGGGGGGGTGGCTACACCTTC
CDR3aa: CASSPPGGGGGYTF
abundance: -
d_gene: -
v_gene: TRBV28
j_gene: TRBJ1-2

CDR3nt: TGTGCCAGCAGTGCGGTTGGACAGAACACTGAAGCTTTCTTT
CDR3aa: CASSAVGQNTEAFF
abundance: -
d_gene: -
v_gene: TRBV6-1
j_gene: TRBJ1-1

CDR3nt: TGTGCCCGCAGCTGGACAGGGGTTAGGAAGACCCAGTACTTC
CDR3aa: CARSWTGVRKTQYF
abundance: once
d_gene: TRBD1
v_gene: TRBV7-9
j_gene: TRBJ2-5

CDR3nt: TGTGCCAGCAGCCCGGGGACCTACGAGCAGTACTTC
CDR3aa: CASSPGTYEQYF
abundance: -
d_gene: -
v_gene: TRBV6-1
j_gene: TRBJ2-7

CDR3nt: TGTGCCAGCAGTGATAGTGGGATAGAGACCCAGTACTTC
CDR3aa: CASSDSGIETQYF
abundance: few
d_gene: -
v_gene: TRBV28
j_gene: TRBJ2-5

CDR3nt: TGTGCCAGCACTACGGGAAGCTACGAGCAGTACTTC
CDR3aa: CASTTGSYEQYF
abundance: -
d_gene: -
v_gene: TRBV28
j_gene: TRBJ2-7

CDR3nt: TGTGCCAGCAGCCAAGATGGGGTTAACGAGCAGTACTTC
CDR3aa: CASSQDGVNEQYF
abundance: many
d_gene: -
v_gene: TRBV4-2
j_gene: TRBJ2-7

CDR3nt: TGTGCCAGCAGTTACTCGATTGGTGGCACTGAAGCTTTCTTT
CDR3aa: CASSYSIGGTEAFF
abundance: many
d_gene: -
v_gene: TRBV6-2/TRBV6-3
j_gene: TRBJ1-1

CDR3nt: TGTGCCACCAGCAGAGATTACGCGAACACTGAAGCTTTCTTT
CDR3aa: CATSRDYANTEAFF
abundance: -
d_gene: -
v_gene: TRBV15
j_gene: TRBJ1-1

CDR3nt: TGTGCCAGCAGTCACCGGACCCAAGTGTGGGAGCAGTACTTC
CDR3aa: CASSHRTQVWEQYF
abundance: few
d_gene: -
v_gene: TRBV6-1
j_gene: TRBJ2-7

CDR3nt: TGTGCCAGCAGAGACACAGGCGTCGGGAATGAGCAGTTCTTC
CDR3aa: CASRDTGVGNEQFF
abundance: -
d_gene: -
v_gene: TRBV7-3
j_gene: TRBJ2-1

CDR3nt: TGCAGTGCTAGAGTGGACCCGGCCCAGCCCCAGCATTTT
CDR3aa: CSARVDPAQPQHF
abundance: medium-sized
d_gene: -
v_gene: TRBV20-1
j_gene: TRBJ1-5

CDR3nt: TGCGCCAGCAGCACGGGGACAGGGGGAATGGTGAGATATGGCTACACCTTC
CDR3aa: CASSTGTGGMVRYGYTF
abundance: once
d_gene: TRBD1
v_gene: TRBV5-1
j_gene: TRBJ1-2

CDR3nt: TGTGCCAGCAAAAAGACAGAAGGGAACACTGAAGCTTTCTTT
CDR3aa: CASKKTEGNTEAFF
abundance: many
d_gene: -
v_gene: TRBV12-3/TRBV12-4
j_gene: TRBJ1-1

CDR3nt: TGTGCCAGCATTCCCGGGACAGGGGACTCCTACAATGAGCAGTTCTTC
CDR3aa: CASIPGTGDSYNEQFF
abundance: many
d_gene: TRBD1
v_gene: TRBV27
j_gene: TRBJ2-1

CDR3nt: TGTGCCTGCAGCTTCTGGGGAGAAAAACTGTTTTTT
CDR3aa: CACSFWGEKLFF
abundance: -
d_gene: -
v_gene: TRBV5-5
j_gene: TRBJ1-4

CDR3nt: TGTGCCAGCAGCTCTGACAGGGCTGGCAATCAGCCCCAGCATTTT
CDR3aa: CASSSDRAGNQPQHF
abundance: -
d_gene: TRBD1
v_gene: TRBV7-9
j_gene: TRBJ1-5

CDR3nt: TGTGCCAGCAGTGACGGTGGTGGTTATGCCAAAAACATTCAGTACTTC
CDR3aa: CASSDGGGYAKNIQYF
abundance: many
d_gene: -
v_gene: TRBV6-1
j_gene: TRBJ2-4

CDR3nt: TGTGCCTGGAGTGAGCAGGTCAGTCAGCGCCAGCATTTT
CDR3aa: CAWSEQVSQRQHF
abundance: -
d_gene: -
v_gene: TRBV30
j_gene: TRBJ1-5

CDR3nt: TGCAGTGCTAGAGAGGGGTGCGGGGGCAGGGGTCAGCCCCAGCATTTT
CDR3aa: CSAREGCGGRGQPQHF
abundance: -
d_gene: -
v_gene: TRBV20-1
j_gene: TRBJ1-5

CDR3nt: TGTGCCAGTAGTATAGATGGGTCGGGGGGTCGCAATGAGTATTTCTTC
CDR3aa: CASSIDGSGGRNEYFF
abundance: once
d_gene: TRBD2
v_gene: TRBV19
j_gene: TRBJ2-1

CDR3nt: TGTGCCAGCAGCTCTACATGGGGCCAAGAGACCCAGTACTTC
CDR3aa: CASSSTWGQETQYF
abundance: -
d_gene: -
v_gene: TRBV11-2
j_gene: TRBJ2-5

CDR3nt: TGTGCCAGCAGTTTAGTAGTGGGTGAGCAGTTCTTC
CDR3aa: CASSLVVGEQFF
abundance: many
d_gene: -
v_gene: TRBV12-3/TRBV12-4
j_gene: TRBJ2-1

CDR3nt: TGTGCCAGCAGCCGACAGGGGGCTAGGGAGCAGTACTTC
CDR3aa: CASSRQGAREQYF
abundance: -
d_gene: TRBD1
v_gene: TRBV28
j_gene: TRBJ2-7

CDR3nt: TGTGCCAGCAGCCGCGACTCCGGGGAGAACCAGTACTTC
CDR3aa: CASSRDSGENQYF
abundance: once
d_gene: -
v_gene: TRBV3-1
j_gene: TRBJ2-5